This T cell receptor beta chain originates from a study of CD8+ T cells in alopecia areata. Study at large: Treatment of the treated patients consisted of oral tofacitinib, 5 to 10 mg twice daily. General observations from the study: Association of baseline CD8+ expansion with response is uncertain owing to one nonresponder. Tofacitinib significantly brought down scalp clonality and expanded CD8+ clones among top 100.

Remarks on this clone: Its cognate antigen is unknown.

Extraction of RNA preceded its reverse transcription into cDNA, which served as the sequencing template. Some clones are missing from TCRdb's copy, which holds only in-frame ones; the method was immunoSEQ multiplex PCR. This sample has approximately 110,000 clones, with roughly three fifths found just once. Treatment given: oral pan-JAK inhibitor, 5-10 mg twice daily. Lesional scalp punch biopsies and peripheral blood were collected from alopecia areata patients. There are 19 residues in the CDR3. V lost 4 bases to trimming and J lost 13 bases, with 32 bases between them. Germline values: CDR1 MGHRA, CDR2 YSYEKL.

Source: CD4+ T cells sorted from blood, taken at week 24, from a patient treated with tofacitinib. The chain combines TRBV4-1 with TRBJ1-6; the D is unclear. The TCR comes from a human donor with alopecia areata. CDR3 nucleotides: TGCGCCAGCAGCCGCCTGACTACTCAAACGGGGTCCCTCATGGGGCCCCTCCACTTT. Translation gives CASSRLTTQTGSLMGPLHF.